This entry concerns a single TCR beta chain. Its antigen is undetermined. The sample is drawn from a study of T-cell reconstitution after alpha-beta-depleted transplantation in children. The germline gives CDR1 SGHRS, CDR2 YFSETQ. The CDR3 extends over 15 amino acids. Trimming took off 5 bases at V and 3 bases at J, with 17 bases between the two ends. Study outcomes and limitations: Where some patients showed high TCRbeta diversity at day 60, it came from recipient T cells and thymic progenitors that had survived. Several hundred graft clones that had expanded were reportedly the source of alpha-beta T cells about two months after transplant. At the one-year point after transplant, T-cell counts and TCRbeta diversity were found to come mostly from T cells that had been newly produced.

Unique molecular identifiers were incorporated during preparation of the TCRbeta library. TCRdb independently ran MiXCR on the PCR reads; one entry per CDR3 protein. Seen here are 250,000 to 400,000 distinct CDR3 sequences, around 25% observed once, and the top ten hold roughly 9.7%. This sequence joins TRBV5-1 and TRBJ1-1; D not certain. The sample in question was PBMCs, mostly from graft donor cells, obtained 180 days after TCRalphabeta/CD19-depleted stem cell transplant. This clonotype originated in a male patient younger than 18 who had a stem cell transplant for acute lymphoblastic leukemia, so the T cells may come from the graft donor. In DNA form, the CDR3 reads TGCGCCAGCAGGAAATTAACAAGACTGGACACTGAAGCTTTCTTT. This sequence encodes CASRKLTRLDTEAFF. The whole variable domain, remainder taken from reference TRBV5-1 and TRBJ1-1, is KAGVTQTPRYLIKTRGQQVTLSCSPISGHRSVSWYQQTPGQGLQFLFEYFSETQRNKGNFPGRFSGRQFSNSRSEMNVSTLELGDSALYLCASRKLTRLDTEAFFGQGTRLTVV.